This TCR beta chain was recorded in a study of T-cell reconstitution after alpha-beta-depleted transplantation in children. Trimming shortened V by 3 bases and J by 0 bases, and 15 bases separated the two germline ends. Germline values: CDR1 SGHRS, CDR2 YFSETQ. The length of the CDR3 is 16 residues. The TCRbeta library was prepared with unique molecular identifiers. One entry per CDR3 protein, called by TCRdb with MiXCR from the PCR reads. The sample has about a million distinct CDR3 sequences; roughly 29% are singletons. The chain employs TRBV5-1 and TRBJ2-5; D might be TRBD2 (6 bases). This TCR came from a boy younger than two who had a stem cell transplant for SCID, so the T cells may come from the graft donor. The source material was PBMCs, mostly from graft donor cells, sampled 360 days after TCRalphabeta/CD19-depleted stem cell transplant. CDR3 sequence (DNA): TGCGCCAGCAGCTCCAATCCGGGACTCTACCAAGAGACCCAGTACTTC. Translated: CASSSNPGLYQETQYF.